The sequence of this T cell receptor beta chain was determined in a study of CD4+ T cells in melanoma. Notes on the study in general: Neoantigen-specific CD4+ T cells in melanoma reportedly had diverse differentiation states. A reported correlation linked neoantigen-specific CD4+ T cells to CD8+, macrophage and B cell function.

The method was immunoSEQ multiplex PCR; TCRdb's version includes in-frame clones alone and lacks a portion of them. The repertoire holds under 5,500 clones, with 62% as singletons. There are a few counts of this clone. No antigen is known for it. The CDR3 has 15 amino acids. V dropped 0 bases and J dropped 6 bases, with 11 bases sitting between them. Germline CDR1 and CDR2: LGHNA and YSLEER. This receptor was taken from a human donor with melanoma. Specimen: cells from a culture (not recorded whether cultured in vitro). This chain joins TRBV4-3 and TRBJ1-4, with a weak D call TRBD1 (5 bases). CDR3 coding DNA: TGCGCCAGCAGCCAAGATGGGGGGAGGTATGAAAAACTGTTTTTT. Residues: CASSQDGGRYEKLFF.